The T cell receptor beta chain under discussion was sequenced for a study of cytomegalovirus exposure and HLA in healthy donors. Findings and caveats of the study: Compared with the approximately 700-donor mean, an Asian-associated ancestry cluster reportedly had fewer N-insertions, according to a later analysis. Overall, approximately 150 TCR beta chains were annotated as cytomegalovirus-associated. The study assumed roughly uniform donor sequencing depth for presence/absence analyses. There were a few CMV-associated chains whose specificity for CMV antigens was confirmed in vitro.

PCR primers comprised 60 Vbeta and 13 Jbeta primers. Measured with immunoSEQ multiplex PCR; TCRdb has only the in-frame clones, and not every one. The top ten clones hold 1% of a sample with approximately 160,000 clones, around 80% of them seen once. Remarks on this clone: Its antigen is still unknown.

The germline V gene encodes CDR1 LGHNA and CDR2 YNFKEQ. The trim removed 7 bases at V and 0 bases at J, leaving 9 bases unmatched. The CDR3 spans 16 residues. This TCR came from a woman in her forties or fifties in good health and CMV-seropositive. Source material: PBMCs. This chain links TRBV4-2 with TRBJ1-1; 9 positions agree with TRBD1. CDR3 protein: CASTPRTGAMNTEAFF. CDR3 DNA sequence: TGTGCCAGCACCCCAAGGACAGGGGCAATGAACACTGAAGCTTTCTTT.